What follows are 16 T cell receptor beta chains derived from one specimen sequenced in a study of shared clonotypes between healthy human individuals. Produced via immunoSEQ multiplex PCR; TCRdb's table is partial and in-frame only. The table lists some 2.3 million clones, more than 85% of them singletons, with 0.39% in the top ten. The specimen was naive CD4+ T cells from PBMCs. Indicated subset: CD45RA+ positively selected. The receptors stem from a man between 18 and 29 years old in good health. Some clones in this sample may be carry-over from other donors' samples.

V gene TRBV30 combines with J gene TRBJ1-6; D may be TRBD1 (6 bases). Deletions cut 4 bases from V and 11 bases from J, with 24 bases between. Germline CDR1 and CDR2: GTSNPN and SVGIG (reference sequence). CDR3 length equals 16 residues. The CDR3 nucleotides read TGTGCCTGGACCCCCAGGGGCAGCCAGAGAGGTGCACCCCTCCACTTT. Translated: CAWTPRGSQRGAPLHF.

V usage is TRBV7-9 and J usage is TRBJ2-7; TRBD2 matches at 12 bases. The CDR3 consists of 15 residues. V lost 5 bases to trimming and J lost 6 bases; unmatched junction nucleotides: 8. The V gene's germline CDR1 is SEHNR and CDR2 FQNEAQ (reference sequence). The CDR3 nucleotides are TGTGCCAGCAGCGGCCGGACTAGCGGGACTTTCGAGCAGTACTTC. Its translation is CASSGRTSGTFEQYF.

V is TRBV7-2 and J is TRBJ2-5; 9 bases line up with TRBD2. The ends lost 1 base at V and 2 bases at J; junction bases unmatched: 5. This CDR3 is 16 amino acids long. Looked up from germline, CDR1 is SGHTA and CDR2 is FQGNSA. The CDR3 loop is CASSLGLAAGQETQYF. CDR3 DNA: TGTGCCAGCAGCTTAGGACTAGCGGCAGGACAAGAGACCCAGTACTTC.

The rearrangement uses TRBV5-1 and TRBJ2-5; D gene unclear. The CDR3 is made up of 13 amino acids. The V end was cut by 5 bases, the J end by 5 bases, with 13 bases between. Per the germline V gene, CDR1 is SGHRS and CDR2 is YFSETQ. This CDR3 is CASRRSDGETQYF. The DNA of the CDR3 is TGCGCCAGCAGGCGGTCGGACGGGGAGACCCAGTACTTC.

The CDR3 here is CASSLAMGGPYEQYF. The CDR3 bases are TGTGCCAGCAGCTTGGCGATGGGGGGGCCCTACGAGCAGTACTTC. J is TRBJ2-7 and V is TRBV5-6; D possibly corresponds to TRBD2 (7 bases). This CDR3 contains 15 residues. CDR1 SGHDT and CDR2 YYEEEE come from the germline V gene. V gave up 0 bases and J gave up 2 bases, with 12 bases separating them. The complete variable domain, with remaining parts taken from reference TRBV5-6 and TRBJ2-7, reads DAGVTQSPTHLIKTRGQQVTLRCSPKSGHDTVSWYQQALGQGPQFIFQYYEEEERQRGNFPDRFSGHQFPNYSSELNVNALLLGDSALYLCASSLAMGGPYEQYFGPGTRLTVT.

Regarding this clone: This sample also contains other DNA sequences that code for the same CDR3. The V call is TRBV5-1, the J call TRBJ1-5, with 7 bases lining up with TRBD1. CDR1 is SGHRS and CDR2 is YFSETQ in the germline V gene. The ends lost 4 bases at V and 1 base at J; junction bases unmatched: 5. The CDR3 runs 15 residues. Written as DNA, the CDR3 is TGCGCCAGCAGCCTGGCAGGGGGAAGCAATCAGCCCCAGCATTTT. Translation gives CASSLAGGSNQPQHF.

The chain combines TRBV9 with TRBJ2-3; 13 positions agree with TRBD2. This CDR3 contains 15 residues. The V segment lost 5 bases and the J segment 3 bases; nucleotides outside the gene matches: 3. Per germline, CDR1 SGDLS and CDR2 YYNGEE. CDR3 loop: CASSWTSGGTDTQYF. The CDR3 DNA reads TGTGCCAGCAGTTGGACTAGCGGGGGTACAGATACGCAGTATTTT.

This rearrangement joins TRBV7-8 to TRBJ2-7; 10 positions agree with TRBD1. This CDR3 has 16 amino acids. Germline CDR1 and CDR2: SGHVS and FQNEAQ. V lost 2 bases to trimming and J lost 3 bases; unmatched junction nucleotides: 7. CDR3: CASSLRGGQGSYEQYF. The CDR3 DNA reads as TGTGCCAGCAGCTTAAGGGGGGGACAGGGGAGCTACGAGCAGTACTTC.

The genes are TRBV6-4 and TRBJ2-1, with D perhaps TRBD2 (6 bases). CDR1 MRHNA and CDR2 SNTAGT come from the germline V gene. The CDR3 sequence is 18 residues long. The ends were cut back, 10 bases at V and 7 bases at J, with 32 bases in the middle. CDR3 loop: CATHCLETGAGLINEQFF. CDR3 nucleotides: TGTGCCACACACTGCTTAGAGACGGGAGCCGGACTTATTAATGAGCAGTTCTTC.

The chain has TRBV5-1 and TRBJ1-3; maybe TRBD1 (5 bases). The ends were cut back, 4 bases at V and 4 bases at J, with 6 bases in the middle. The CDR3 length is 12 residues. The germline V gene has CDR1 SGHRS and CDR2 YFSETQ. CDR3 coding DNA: TGCGCCAGCAGCGAGGGGGGAAACACCATATATTTT. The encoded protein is CASSEGGNTIYF.

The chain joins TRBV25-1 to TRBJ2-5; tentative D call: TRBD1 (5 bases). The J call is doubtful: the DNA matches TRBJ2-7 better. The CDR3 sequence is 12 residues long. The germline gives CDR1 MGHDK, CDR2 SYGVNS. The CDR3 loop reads CASREDSYEQYF. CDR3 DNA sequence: TGTGCCAGCAGGGAAGACAGCTACGAGCAGTACTTC.

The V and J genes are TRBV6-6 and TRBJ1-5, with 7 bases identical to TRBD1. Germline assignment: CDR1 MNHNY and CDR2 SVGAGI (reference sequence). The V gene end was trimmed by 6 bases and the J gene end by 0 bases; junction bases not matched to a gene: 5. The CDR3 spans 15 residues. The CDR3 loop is CASSRGQYSNQPQHF. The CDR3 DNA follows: TGTGCCAGCAGCAGGGGACAGTATAGCAATCAGCCCCAGCATTTT.

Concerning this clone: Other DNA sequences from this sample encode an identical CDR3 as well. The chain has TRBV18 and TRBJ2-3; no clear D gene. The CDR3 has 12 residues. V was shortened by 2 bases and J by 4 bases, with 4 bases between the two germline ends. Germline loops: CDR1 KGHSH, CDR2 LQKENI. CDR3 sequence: CASSPSADTQYF. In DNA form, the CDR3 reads TGTGCCAGCTCACCATCGGCAGATACGCAGTATTTT. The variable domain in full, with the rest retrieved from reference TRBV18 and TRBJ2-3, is NAGVMQNPRHLVRRRGQEARLRCSPMKGHSHVYWYRQLPEEGLKFMVYLQKENIIDESGMPKERFSAEFPKEGPSILRIQQVVRGDSAAYFCASSPSADTQYFGPGTRLTVL.

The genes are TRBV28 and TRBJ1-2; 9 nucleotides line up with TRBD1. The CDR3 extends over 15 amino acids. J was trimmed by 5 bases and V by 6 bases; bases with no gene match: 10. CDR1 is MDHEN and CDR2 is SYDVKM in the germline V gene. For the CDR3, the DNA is TGTGCCAGCAGCCTCGACAGGGGGGATTCATATGGCTACACCTTC. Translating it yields CASSLDRGDSYGYTF.

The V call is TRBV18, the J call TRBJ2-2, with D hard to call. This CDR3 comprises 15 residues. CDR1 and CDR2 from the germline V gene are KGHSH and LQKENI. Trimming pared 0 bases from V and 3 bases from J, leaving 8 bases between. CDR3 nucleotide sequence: TGTGCCAGCTCACCACCGACAACAGACACCGGGGAGCTGTTTTTT. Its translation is CASSPPTTDTGELFF.

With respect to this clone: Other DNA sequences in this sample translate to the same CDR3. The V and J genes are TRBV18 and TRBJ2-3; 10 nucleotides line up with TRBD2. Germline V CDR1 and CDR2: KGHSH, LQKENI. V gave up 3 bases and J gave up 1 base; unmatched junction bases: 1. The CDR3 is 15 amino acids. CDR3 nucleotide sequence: TGTGCCAGCTCACCTACTAGCGGGGGCACAGATACGCAGTATTTT. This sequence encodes CASSPTSGGTDTQYF.